This T cell receptor (beta chain) was observed in a study of T cells after yellow fever vaccination. The study, taken as a whole, reports: The secondary T-cell response peaked on day 5, not day 15, but was weaker.

V was shortened by 5 bases and J by 4 bases, with 12 bases between the two germline ends. This CDR3 comprises 14 residues. Germline V lookup: CDR1 MDHEN, CDR2 SYDVKM. TCRdb passed the 5' RACE reads through MiXCR, listing each CDR3 protein once. The profile shows 500,000 to 550,000 distinct CDR3 sequences, about a fifth of them singletons. This clonotype showed up just a few times. Antigen specificity is unknown. The TCR was taken from a man between 18 and 35 years old who received the YFV17D yellow fever vaccine. This rearrangement joins TRBV28 to TRBJ2-1; possibly TRBD1 or TRBD2 for D (5 bases each). This specimen was PBMCs, taken about 20 days after the first yellow fever vaccination. For the CDR3, the DNA is TGTGCCAGCAGTAACTATGGGGGATACAATGAGCAGTTCTTC. This encodes CASSNYGGYNEQFF.